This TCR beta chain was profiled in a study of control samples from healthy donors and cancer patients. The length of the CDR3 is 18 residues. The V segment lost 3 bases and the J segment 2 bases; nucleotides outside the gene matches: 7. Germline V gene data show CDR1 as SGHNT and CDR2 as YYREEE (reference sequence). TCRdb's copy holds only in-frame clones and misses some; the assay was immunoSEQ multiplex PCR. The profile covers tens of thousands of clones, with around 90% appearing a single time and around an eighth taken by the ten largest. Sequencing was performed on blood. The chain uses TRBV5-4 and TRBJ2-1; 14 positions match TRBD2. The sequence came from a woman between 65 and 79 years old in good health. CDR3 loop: CASSSGTSGSPTYNEQFF. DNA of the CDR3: TGTGCCAGCAGCTCCGGGACTAGCGGGAGTCCGACCTACAATGAGCAGTTCTTC.